The 26 T cell receptor beta chains below come from one sample, sequenced in a study of cytomegalovirus exposure and HLA in healthy donors. The study ran its PCR with 60 Vbeta and 13 Jbeta primers. Clones were sequenced by immunoSEQ multiplex PCR, and TCRdb holds only the in-frame ones, with some missing. The profile covers around 130,000 clones, with around 80% appearing a single time and roughly 2.7% taken by the ten largest. The specimen sequenced was PBMCs. The receptors shown here come from a man aged 50-59 years in good health and CMV-seronegative.

This chain connects TRBV18 to TRBJ1-6; D not resolved. The ends were cut back, 1 base at V and 8 bases at J, with 6 bases in the middle. This CDR3 has 13 residues. Germline V lookup: CDR1 KGHSH, CDR2 LQKENI. CDR3 bases: TGTGCCAGCTCACCACGCACGGATTCACCCCTCCACTTT. This translates into CASSPRTDSPLHF.

This clone was counted once. The genes are TRBV30 and TRBJ2-5; 12 nucleotides align to TRBD2. Per germline, CDR1 GTSNPN and CDR2 SVGIG (reference sequence). Germline trimming cut 1 base from V and 5 bases from J; bases unmatched to any gene: 11. The CDR3 is 17 residues long. The CDR3 reads CAWSGSRLAGVEETQYF. CDR3 nucleotide sequence: TGTGCCTGGAGTGGATCAAGACTAGCGGGGGTAGAGGAGACCCAGTACTTC. Full variable domain (missing parts from reference TRBV30 and TRBJ2-5): SQTIHQWPATLVQPVGSPLSLECTVEGTSNPNLYWYRQAAGRGLQLLFYSVGIGQISSEVPQNLSASRPQDRQFILSSKKLLLSDSGFYLCAWSGSRLAGVEETQYFGPGTRLLVL.

The rearrangement joins TRBV4-1 to TRBJ1-6; TRBD1 matches 11 bases. The CDR3 runs to 15 residues. After removal of 3 bases from V and 7 bases from J, the junction contained 2 bases not matched to a gene. The germline V gene encodes CDR1 MGHRA and CDR2 YSYEKL. In DNA, the CDR3 is TGCGCCAGCAGCCAGGGACAGGGGGAAAATTCACCCCTCCACTTT. Protein: CASSQGQGENSPLHF.

The gene calls are TRBV2 and TRBJ1-1, with a weak D call TRBD1 (5 bases). This CDR3 comprises 13 residues. V dropped 4 bases and J dropped 7 bases, with 13 bases sitting between them. The germline V gene encodes CDR1 SNHLY and CDR2 FYNNEI. CDR3 in amino acids: CASSVRRGGEAFF. Here the CDR3 DNA reads TGTGCCAGCAGTGTTCGACGGGGGGGTGAAGCTTTCTTT.

The CDR3 nucleotides read TGCGCCAGCAGCTCAGGGGCCAACAATCAGCCCCAGCATTTT. It specifies CASSSGANNQPQHF. The J gene is TRBJ1-5, the V gene TRBV5-1; TRBD1 might be the D (6 bases). Germline V gene sequence: CDR1 SGHRS, CDR2 YFSETQ. Trimming took 3 bases from V and 3 from J, leaving 10 bases between them. The CDR3 covers 14 residues.

The CDR3 sequence: CASSRPQENTEAFF. CDR3 nucleotide sequence: TGTGCCAGCAGCCGACCACAGGAGAACACTGAAGCTTTCTTT. This chain joins TRBV7-9 and TRBJ1-1, with D tentatively TRBD1 (5 bases). The CDR3 has 14 residues. From germline, CDR1 is SEHNR and CDR2 FQNEAQ (reference sequence). Trimming cost V 5 bases and J 1 base, with 11 bases left between them.

The V and J genes are TRBV4-1 and TRBJ2-1; 8 bases fit TRBD2. The CDR3 is made up of 15 amino acids. Trimming cost V 6 bases and J 5 bases; bases outside gene matches: 9. Germline CDR1 is MGHRA and CDR2 is YSYEKL. As DNA, the CDR3 is TGCGCCAGCAGACAGAGCGGGGGCCTAAACAATGAGCAGTTCTTC. It codes for CASRQSGGLNNEQFF.

This rearrangement joins TRBV5-4 to TRBJ1-5; tentative D call: TRBD1 (6 bases). Deletions cut 2 bases from V and 1 base from J, with 19 bases between. This CDR3 is 18 amino acids long. Per the germline V gene, CDR1 is SGHNT and CDR2 is YYREEE (reference sequence). The CDR3: CASSFPRGGKDSNQPQHF. The DNA of the CDR3 is TGTGCCAGCAGCTTCCCAAGGGGGGGGAAGGACAGCAATCAGCCCCAGCATTTT. Filled out from reference TRBV5-4 and TRBJ1-5, the complete variable domain reads ETGVTQSPTHLIKTRGQQVTLRCSSQSGHNTVSWYQQALGQGPQFIFQYYREEENGRGNFPPRFSGLQFPNYSSELNVNALELDDSALYLCASSFPRGGKDSNQPQHFGDGTRLSIL.

CDR3 coding DNA: TGCGCCAGCAGCTTAGGTCTAGCGGGGGGGAAAGAGACCCAGTACTTC. Residues: CASSLGLAGGKETQYF. The chain links TRBV5-1 to TRBJ2-5; TRBD2 agrees at 12 bases. V was clipped by 2 bases and J by 3 bases; unmatched bases: 5. Germline V gives CDR1 SGHRS, CDR2 YFSETQ. The length of the CDR3 is 16 residues.

Remarks on this clone: The junction departs from germline at one end; a sequencing error may be responsible. The chain couples TRBV12-5 to TRBJ1-1, with D maybe TRBD1 (5 bases). Germline-derived CDR1 and CDR2 are LGHNT and FRNRAP. This CDR3 comprises 13 residues. The CDR3 reads CASALGGNTVAFF. CDR3 bases: TGTGCTAGTGCCTTGGGGGGGAACACTGTAGCTTTCTTT.

On this clone: Sequence at one end of the junction differs from germline and may be a read error. The chain is built from TRBV5-4 and TRBJ1-2; 7 positions match TRBD1. CDR1 SGHNT and CDR2 YYREEE come from the germline V gene (reference sequence). The CDR3 has 15 residues. Written as DNA, the CDR3 is TGTGCCAGCAGCCGTGACAGGGCCTCTAACTATGGCTACCCCTTC. This sequence encodes CASSRDRASNYGYPF.

The chain uses TRBV29-1 and TRBJ1-1; D might be TRBD1 (5 bases). The CDR3 is 11 amino acids. Germline CDR1 and CDR2: SQVTM and ANQGSEA. With 2 bases removed from V and 7 bases from J, the gap between germline ends came to 8 bases. CDR3 nucleotide sequence: TGCAGCGTTGAATTGGGGGGTGAAGCTTTCTTT. Its translation is CSVELGGEAFF.

The V and J genes are TRBV30 and TRBJ1-5, with 7 bases lining up with TRBD1. Germline assignment: CDR1 GTSNPN and CDR2 SVGIG (reference sequence). The CDR3 length is 13 residues. With 5 bases clipped from V and 5 bases from J, the junction kept 6 bases outside the gene matches. As DNA, the CDR3 is TGTGCCTGGGCCCCCGACAGGGATCAGCCCCAGCATTTT. Translating it yields CAWAPDRDQPQHF.

There are a few counts of this clone. The same CDR3 is also encoded by other DNA sequences in this sample. V and J are TRBV6-1 and TRBJ1-2, with a weak D call TRBD1 (6 bases). Per germline, CDR1 MNHNS and CDR2 SASEGT. The CDR3 covers 11 residues. With 5 bases removed from V and 5 bases from J, the gap between germline ends came to 6 bases. The CDR3 here is CASSTGYGYTF. The CDR3 coding sequence is TGTGCCAGCAGTACAGGGTATGGCTACACCTTC.

The V call is TRBV19, the J call TRBJ2-1; maybe TRBD2 (6 bases). Trimming stripped 8 bases from V and 9 bases from J, with 20 bases between. Germline CDR1 and CDR2: LNHDA and SQIVND (reference sequence). CDR3 size: 14 residues. CDR3: CASSYWRAAGEQFF. The CDR3 bases are TGTGCCAGTTCTTATTGGAGGGCGGCCGGTGAGCAGTTCTTC.

This sequence joins TRBV19 and TRBJ1-2; TRBD1 matches at 10 bases. The CDR3 runs 14 residues. CDR1 and CDR2 (germline): LNHDA, SQIVND (reference sequence). V shed 4 bases, J shed 8 bases, and the junction held 7 bases outside the gene matches. The CDR3 bases are TGTGCCAGTAGTACCGACAGGGGGCTTGGGGGCTACACCTTC. Translated, it gives CASSTDRGLGGYTF.

V usage is TRBV27 and J usage is TRBJ2-2; TRBD1 matches 8 bases. Trimming cost V 4 bases and J 7 bases; bases outside gene matches: 5. CDR1 is MNHEY and CDR2 is SMNVEV in the germline V gene (reference sequence). The CDR3 runs 14 residues. The chain's CDR3 is CASSWGQEGGELFF. In DNA form, the CDR3 reads TGTGCCAGCAGTTGGGGACAGGAAGGCGGGGAGCTGTTTTTT.

The table lists this clone with a count of one. V usage is TRBV7-6 and J usage is TRBJ1-5; D unresolved. Germline loops: CDR1 SGHVS, CDR2 FNYEAQ. V lost 5 bases to trimming and J lost 4 bases, with 15 bases between them. There are 15 residues in the CDR3. This CDR3 is CASSPYPGMNQPQHF. CDR3 DNA sequence: TGTGCCAGCAGCCCCTACCCGGGGATGAATCAGCCCCAGCATTTT.

The rearrangement links TRBV19 to TRBJ2-4; 7 bases map to TRBD2. Unmatched junction bases numbered 7, after V lost 5 bases and J lost 3 bases. CDR1 and CDR2 from the germline V gene are LNHDA and SQIVND (reference sequence). This CDR3 comprises 15 residues. The CDR3: CASSLSGVGKNIQYF. The DNA of the CDR3 is TGTGCCAGTAGTTTAAGCGGGGTTGGCAAAAACATTCAGTACTTC.

The chain uses TRBV5-4 and TRBJ1-6, with D uncertain. The germline V gene has CDR1 SGHNT and CDR2 YYREEE (reference sequence). Trimming removed 0 bases at V and 5 bases at J, with 9 bases between. The CDR3 runs 15 residues. CDR3 amino acids: CASSLEQDNNSPLHF. Here the CDR3 DNA reads TGTGCCAGCAGCTTGGAACAAGATAATAATTCACCCCTCCACTTT.

Here the CDR3 DNA reads TGTGCCAGCTCACCTTCGTCCTACAATGAGCAGTTCTTC. Its translation: CASSPSSYNEQFF. The chain couples TRBV18 to TRBJ2-1; the D is unclear. The CDR3 spans 13 residues. CDR1 KGHSH and CDR2 LQKENI come from the germline V gene. V shed 3 bases and J shed 1 base, with 4 bases lying between them.

The CDR3: CASSPSRTHRHQPQHF. CDR3 coding DNA: TGTGCCAGCAGCCCCTCGAGGACACACAGGCACCAGCCCCAGCATTTT. The chain links TRBV11-3 to TRBJ1-5; TRBD1 might be the D (5 bases). Trimming stripped 5 bases from V and 7 bases from J, with 21 bases between. This CDR3 has 16 residues. The germline gives CDR1 SGHNT, CDR2 YENEEA.

The chain is built from TRBV30 and TRBJ1-6; 8 nucleotides agree with TRBD1. Germline V gene data show CDR1 as GTSNPN and CDR2 as SVGIG (reference sequence). V trimming: 0 bases; J trimming: 10 bases; junction bases outside the gene matches: 5. The CDR3 spans 14 residues. The chain's CDR3 is CAWSVGQGASPLHF. The CDR3 DNA reads TGTGCCTGGAGTGTCGGACAGGGTGCGTCACCCCTCCACTTT.

The rearrangement links TRBV7-9 to TRBJ1-5, with TRBD1 matching 11 bases. Germline CDR1 reads SEHNR; CDR2 reads FQNEAQ (reference sequence). Trimming took 5 bases from V and 8 from J; bases not matched to a gene: 5. The CDR3 loop spans 14 amino acids. CDR3 nucleotide sequence: TGTGCCAGCAGCCGGGGACAGGGGGTGGAGCCCCAGCATTTT. It yields the protein CASSRGQGVEPQHF. Looking up the rest from reference TRBV7-9 and TRBJ1-5 gives the full variable domain: DTGVSQNPRHKITKRGQNVTFRCDPISEHNRLYWYRQTLGQGPEFLTYFQNEAQLEKSRLLSDRFSAERPKGSFSTLEIQRTEQGDSAMYLCASSRGQGVEPQHFGDGTRLSIL.

The chain couples TRBV4-1 to TRBJ1-2; D not certain. The V gene's germline CDR1 is MGHRA and CDR2 YSYEKL. The CDR3 is 13 amino acids. The V gene lost 0 bases and the J gene lost 2 bases, with 4 bases spanning the gap. The CDR3 DNA is TGCGCCAGCAGCCAAGACATGAACTATGGCTACACCTTC. As protein: CASSQDMNYGYTF.

The V and J genes are TRBV11-2 and TRBJ2-3; D unclear. The CDR3 totals 12 residues. V lost 4 bases to trimming and J lost 4 bases, with 6 bases between them. Germline values: CDR1 SGHAT, CDR2 FQNNGV. Here the CDR3 DNA reads TGTGCCAGCAGCTCTCTAGCAGATACGCAGTATTTT. This encodes CASSSLADTQYF.